Shown below are 10 T cell receptor beta chains from a single sample sequenced in a study of long-term antiretroviral therapy in people with HIV. Survey level was the resolution at which the v3.0 immunoSEQ assay ran. Only in-frame clones appear in the TCRdb table, and some are missing; sequencing was by immunoSEQ multiplex PCR. Altogether tens of thousands of clones are present, around three quarters being singletons, with the ten largest covering under 7%. The material sequenced was unsorted PBMCs, taken 3.4 years after starting antiretroviral therapy. These receptors all stem from a man aged 25-45 years with HIV.

For the CDR3, the DNA is TGTGCCAGCAGAAACTACAGGGGGAGTACAGGAGAGCAGTACTTC. It specifies CASRNYRGSTGEQYF. The chain carries TRBV2 and TRBJ2-7, with TRBD1 matching 8 bases. This CDR3 is built from 15 residues. V was pared by 6 bases and J by 7 bases, with 14 bases of the junction left unmatched. The germline CDR1 and CDR2 sequences are SNHLY and FYNNEI. Looking up the rest from reference TRBV2 and TRBJ2-7 gives the full variable domain: EPEVTQTPSHQVTQMGQEVILRCVPISNHLYFYWYRQILGQKVEFLVSFYNNEISEKSEIFDDQFSVERPDGSNFTLKIRSTKLEDSAMYFCASRNYRGSTGEQYFGPGTRLTVT.

This clone has just one count. CDR3 protein: CASRGQGQETQYF. CDR3 bases: TGTGCCAGCAGAGGACAGGGGCAAGAGACCCAGTACTTC. The genes are TRBV25-1 and TRBJ2-5; 9 bases agree with TRBD1. The ends lost 6 bases at V and 2 bases at J; junction bases unmatched: 1. CDR3 length: 13 amino acids. CDR1 and CDR2 (germline): MGHDK, SYGVNS.

This clone has only a few counts. This chain links TRBV18 with TRBJ2-7; 7 bases align to TRBD1. CDR1 and CDR2 (germline): KGHSH, LQKENI. The V gene end was trimmed by 3 bases and the J gene end by 1 base; junction bases not matched to a gene: 3. The CDR3 consists of 14 residues. This chain's CDR3 is CASSPVGQSYEQYF. DNA for the CDR3: TGTGCCAGCTCACCCGTGGGACAGTCCTACGAGCAGTACTTC.

This clone was counted once. The chain carries TRBV6-5 and TRBJ2-1; D gene uncertain. Trimming shortened V by 3 bases and J by 1 base, and 7 bases separated the two germline ends. The CDR3 sequence is 14 residues long. CDR1 is MNHEY, CDR2 SVGAGI, per germline. The CDR3 reads CASSYSWSYNEQFF. The CDR3 DNA is TGTGCCAGCAGTTATAGCTGGTCCTACAATGAGCAGTTCTTC.

The chain has TRBV28 and TRBJ2-7, with 9 positions matching TRBD1. The CDR3 runs to 13 residues. With 8 bases clipped from V and 6 bases from J, the junction kept 8 bases outside the gene matches. CDR1 is MDHEN, CDR2 SYDVKM, per germline. Written as DNA, the CDR3 is TGTGCCAGCGTACGACAGGGGGGGCGCGAGCAGTACTTC. Its protein is CASVRQGGREQYF. The full variable domain, with the rest looked up from reference TRBV28 and TRBJ2-7, is DVKVTQSSRYLVKRTGEKVFLECVQDMDHENMFWYRQDPGLGLRLIYFSYDVKMKEKGDIPEGYSVSREKKERFSLILESASTNQTSMYLCASVRQGGREQYFGPGTRLTVT.

This chain connects TRBV5-6 to TRBJ1-2, with TRBD1 as a possible D gene (5 bases). CDR3 length: 14 amino acids. Looked up from germline, CDR1 is SGHDT and CDR2 is YYEEEE. Trimming shortened V by 4 bases and J by 2 bases, and 12 bases separated the two germline ends. The CDR3 bases are TGTGCCAGCAGCCCCCCCCGACAGAACTATGGCTACACCTTC. Translation gives CASSPPRQNYGYTF.

This clone was seen a few times. The chain recombines TRBV7-9 with TRBJ1-5, with D possibly matching TRBD1 (5 bases). V lost 5 bases and J 0 bases, leaving 8 bases between the germline ends. The V gene's germline CDR1 is SEHNR and CDR2 FQNEAQ (reference sequence). This CDR3 has 14 amino acids. The CDR3 sequence is CASSKGDSNQPQHF. In DNA form, the CDR3 reads TGTGCCAGCAGCAAAGGGGATAGCAATCAGCCCCAGCATTTT.

This chain links TRBV7-9 with TRBJ2-5, with TRBD2 as a possible D gene (6 bases). The CDR3 totals 14 residues. Looked up from germline, CDR1 is SEHNR and CDR2 is FQNEAQ (reference sequence). V gave up 3 bases and J gave up 2 bases, with 10 bases separating them. CDR3: CASSLNGGQETQYF. CDR3 DNA: TGTGCCAGCAGCTTGAACGGGGGTCAAGAGACCCAGTACTTC.

The chain links TRBV10-3 to TRBJ2-1, with D possibly being TRBD2 (5 bases). CDR1 is ENHRY and CDR2 is SYGVKD in the germline V gene. This CDR3 is 15 amino acids long. Trimming stripped 8 bases from V and 3 bases from J, with 17 bases between. CDR3: CAISQTIGDYNEQFF. For the CDR3, the DNA is TGTGCCATCTCCCAAACAATCGGGGACTACAATGAGCAGTTCTTC.

V usage is TRBV5-1 and J usage is TRBJ1-1; the D gene is possibly TRBD1 (6 bases). V dropped 1 base and J dropped 7 bases, with 14 bases sitting between them. The CDR3 loop spans 14 amino acids. The germline V gene has CDR1 SGHRS and CDR2 YFSETQ. This CDR3 reads CASSLMGQGVEAFF. The CDR3 nucleotides read TGCGCCAGCAGCTTGATGGGACAAGGAGTTGAAGCTTTCTTT.